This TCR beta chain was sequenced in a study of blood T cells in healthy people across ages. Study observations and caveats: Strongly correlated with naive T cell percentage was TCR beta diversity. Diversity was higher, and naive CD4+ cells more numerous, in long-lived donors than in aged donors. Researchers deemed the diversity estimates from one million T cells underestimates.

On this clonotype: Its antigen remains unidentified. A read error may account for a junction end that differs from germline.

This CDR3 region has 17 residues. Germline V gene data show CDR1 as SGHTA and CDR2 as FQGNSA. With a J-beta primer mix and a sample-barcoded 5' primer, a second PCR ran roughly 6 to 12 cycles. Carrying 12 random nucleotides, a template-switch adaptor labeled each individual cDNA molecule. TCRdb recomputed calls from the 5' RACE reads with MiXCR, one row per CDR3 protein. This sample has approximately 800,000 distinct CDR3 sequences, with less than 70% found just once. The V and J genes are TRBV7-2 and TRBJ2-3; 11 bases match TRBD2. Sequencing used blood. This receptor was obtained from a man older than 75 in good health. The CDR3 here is CACSLTPGLAGTDTQYF. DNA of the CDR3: TGTGCCTGCAGCTTAACCCCGGGACTAGCGGGCACAGATACGCAGTATTTT.